The 10 T cell receptor beta chains reported below all come from one sample, sequenced in a study of graft-versus-host responses after intestinal transplantation. Time point given: postoperative day 105 after intestinal transplantation (dayNNNN = postoperative day). TCRdb keeps only in-frame clones here, not all; method: immunoSEQ multiplex PCR. The table lists roughly 11,000 clones, approximately 91% of them singletons, with under 3.5% in the top ten. The specimen was PBMCs, collected 105 days after intestinal transplantation. Receptor source: a human patient who received an intestinal transplant, so some T cells may come from the graft donor.

The chain uses TRBV7-9 and TRBJ2-3; weak D call: TRBD2 (5 bases). CDR1 and CDR2 (germline): SEHNR, FQNEAQ (reference sequence). The CDR3 covers 15 residues. With 3 bases removed from V and 0 bases from J, the gap between germline ends came to 10 bases. The chain's CDR3 is CASSFDWTSTDTQYF. The DNA of the CDR3 is TGTGCCAGCAGCTTCGACTGGACTAGCACAGATACGCAGTATTTT.

V and J are TRBV6-4 and TRBJ1-1; no definite D call. Germline assignment: CDR1 MRHNA and CDR2 SNTAGT. The CDR3 is 11 amino acids. V was trimmed by 9 bases and J by 9 bases, leaving 14 bases between them. CDR3 protein: CASEAEMQAFF. As DNA, the CDR3 is TGTGCCAGTGAAGCAGAGATGCAAGCTTTCTTT.

The genes are TRBV5-6 and TRBJ2-1, with 7 bases matching TRBD2. Germline lookup yields CDR1 SGHDT and CDR2 YYEEEE. The CDR3 is 16 residues long. V trimming: 0 bases; J trimming: 2 bases; junction bases outside the gene matches: 5. In nucleotides, the CDR3 is TGTGCCAGCAGCTTGGGATCGGGAGGACCCTACAATGAGCAGTTCTTC. This sequence encodes CASSLGSGGPYNEQFF. The full variable domain, with the rest looked up from reference TRBV5-6 and TRBJ2-1, is DAGVTQSPTHLIKTRGQQVTLRCSPKSGHDTVSWYQQALGQGPQFIFQYYEEEERQRGNFPDRFSGHQFPNYSSELNVNALLLGDSALYLCASSLGSGGPYNEQFFGPGTRLTVL.

The chain couples TRBV5-4 to TRBJ2-1, with D unresolved. V was clipped by 1 base and J by 7 bases, with 6 bases between them. The CDR3 contains 12 residues. Germline V lookup: CDR1 SGHNT, CDR2 YYREEE (reference sequence). The CDR3 reads CASSLSGNEQFF. CDR3 nucleotides: TGTGCCAGCAGCTTGTCGGGTAATGAGCAGTTCTTC.

The chain employs TRBV30 and TRBJ1-4, with 9 bases fitting TRBD1. Germline V lookup: CDR1 GTSNPN, CDR2 SVGIG (reference sequence). The CDR3 consists of 15 residues. After removal of 8 bases from V and 2 bases from J, the junction contained 9 bases not matched to a gene. CDR3 in DNA: TGTGCCAGTTCCCGGGACAGGGTTACTAATGAAAAACTGTTTTTT. Translation gives CASSRDRVTNEKLFF.

The V call is TRBV4-1, the J call TRBJ1-2; D unresolved. Germline V gene sequence: CDR1 MGHRA, CDR2 YSYEKL. The CDR3 contains 15 residues. The V end lost 3 bases, the J end lost 2 bases, and 13 bases lay between the germline ends. The CDR3 nucleotides are TGCGCCAGCAGCCAGGAGCCTGGGGTGAACTATGGCTACACCTTC. Residues: CASSQEPGVNYGYTF.

The chain is built from TRBV27 and TRBJ1-4; 7 nucleotides match TRBD1. The CDR3 has 16 residues. V lost 0 bases and J lost 3; bases outside the gene matches: 4. Germline V gene lookup returns CDR1 MNHEY and CDR2 SMNVEV (reference sequence). CDR3 in DNA: TGTGCCAGCAGTTTATCCCTGACAGGGTCTAATGAAAAACTGTTTTTT. Translating it yields CASSLSLTGSNEKLFF.

The chain carries TRBV6-4 and TRBJ2-1; TRBD2 aligns across 7 bases. Looked up from germline, CDR1 is MRHNA and CDR2 is SNTAGT. V lost 5 bases, J lost 7 bases, and 11 bases stayed unmatched. This CDR3 has 15 amino acids. CDR3 coding DNA: TGTGCCAGCAGTTCACTAGCGACAATCGGAAATGAGCAGTTCTTC. It is translated as CASSSLATIGNEQFF.

The chain couples TRBV5-1 to TRBJ2-1, with 7 positions matching TRBD2. Germline values: CDR1 SGHRS, CDR2 YFSETQ. Trimming at V came to 0 bases and at J to 0 bases, leaving 12 bases not matched to a gene. CDR3 length: 19 residues. CDR3 residues: CASSLGLPSGASSYNEQFF. As DNA, the CDR3 is TGCGCCAGCAGCTTGGGTCTCCCTAGCGGAGCCTCCTCCTACAATGAGCAGTTCTTC.

This chain joins TRBV9 and TRBJ2-4; TRBD1 might be the D (6 bases). The CDR3 extends over 14 amino acids. Germline V lookup: CDR1 SGDLS, CDR2 YYNGEE. Trimming stripped 0 bases from V and 5 bases from J, with 9 bases between. The CDR3 here is CASSVEQGENIQYF. The CDR3 region has the DNA TGTGCCAGCAGCGTAGAACAGGGTGAAAACATTCAGTACTTC.